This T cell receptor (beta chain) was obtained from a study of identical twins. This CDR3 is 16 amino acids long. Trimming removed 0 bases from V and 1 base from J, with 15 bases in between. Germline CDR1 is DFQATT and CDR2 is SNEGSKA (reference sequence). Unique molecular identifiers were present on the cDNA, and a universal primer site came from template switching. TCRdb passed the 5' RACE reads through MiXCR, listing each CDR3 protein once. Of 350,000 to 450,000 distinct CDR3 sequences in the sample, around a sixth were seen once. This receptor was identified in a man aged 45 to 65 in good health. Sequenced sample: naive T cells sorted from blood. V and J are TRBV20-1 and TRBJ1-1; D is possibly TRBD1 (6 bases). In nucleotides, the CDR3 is TGCAGTGCTAGAGATCTCGGGGGCAGGGCGAACACTGAAGCTTTCTTT. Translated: CSARDLGGRANTEAFF.